The 29 T cell receptor beta chains below were found in one sample sequenced in a study of T cell responses to AZD1222 COVID-19 vaccine. Sequencing was performed with immunoSEQ multiplex PCR; in TCRdb, only in-frame clones are kept and a portion is missing. The repertoire consists of some 74,000 clones, with 75% to 85% occurring once and the leading ten covering 22%. Here the sequenced sample was peripheral blood, taken on day 0 of AZD1222 vaccination. These receptors were collected from an adult in good health.

The gene calls are TRBV3-1 (or the pseudogene TRBV3-2) and TRBJ2-1; 9 bases map to TRBD2. The CDR3 has 16 amino acids. V shed 1 base, J shed 9 bases, and the junction held 10 bases outside the gene matches. Germline loops: CDR1 LGHDT, CDR2 YNNKEL (reference sequence). CDR3 loop: CASSQGTRGGLGEQFF. CDR3 DNA sequence: TGTGCCAGCAGCCAAGGTACGCGGGGGGGCCTCGGTGAGCAGTTCTTC.

DNA of the CDR3: TGTGCCAGCAGCCTCGGACGGACGATCTATGGCTACACCTTC. This translates into CASSLGRTIYGYTF. The rearrangement uses TRBV7-2 and TRBJ1-2; unclear D gene. Trimming pared 5 bases from V and 4 bases from J, leaving 14 bases between. The CDR3 runs to 14 residues. Per germline, CDR1 SGHTA and CDR2 FQGNSA.

This chain links TRBV28 with TRBJ1-1; no firm D call. The V gene lost 5 bases and the J gene lost 1 base, with 11 bases spanning the gap. The CDR3 consists of 14 residues. The germline CDR1 and CDR2 sequences are MDHEN and SYDVKM. The CDR3: CASSPEQSNTEAFF. Written as DNA, the CDR3 is TGTGCCAGCAGTCCCGAACAGTCGAACACTGAAGCTTTCTTT.

DNA for the CDR3: TGTGCCAGCAGCTTAGACACCGGGGAGCTGTTTTTT. Translating gives CASSLDTGELFF. J is TRBJ2-2 and V is TRBV7-9; D is uncertain. Germline V gives CDR1 SEHNR, CDR2 FQNEAQ (reference sequence). The CDR3 contains 12 residues. Trimming shortened V by 1 base and J by 3 bases, and 0 bases separated the two germline ends.

A remark on this clone: A read error may produce the germline difference seen at one junction end. The V and J genes are TRBV6-4 and TRBJ1-2; no clear D. The germline gives CDR1 MRHNA, CDR2 SNTAGT. The CDR3 sequence is 12 residues long. This chain's CDR3 is CASSDYEGEVSF. As DNA, the CDR3 is TGTGCCAGCAGTGACTATGAGGGAGAGGTCTCCTTC.

The rearrangement links TRBV29-1 to TRBJ1-1, with D possibly matching TRBD1 (6 bases). This CDR3 is 13 amino acids long. V lost 4 bases to trimming and J lost 0 bases, with 9 bases between them. Germline loops: CDR1 SQVTM, CDR2 ANQGSEA. The CDR3 bases are TGCAGCGTTGGGACAGCCTTGAACACTGAAGCTTTCTTT. Its translation is CSVGTALNTEAFF.

This chain uses TRBV5-5 with TRBJ2-1; the D call may be TRBD1 or TRBD2 (5 bases each). The V and J ends lost 0 bases and 12 bases respectively, with 22 bases between them. Germline V gives CDR1 SGHKS, CDR2 YYEKEE (reference sequence). This CDR3 is 16 amino acids long. CDR3 amino acids: CASSLEGQGRGLGQFF. The DNA of the CDR3 is TGTGCCAGCAGCTTGGAGGGCCAGGGACGAGGATTAGGGCAGTTCTTC.

In this sample, this clone turned up a few times. This chain uses TRBV5-1 with TRBJ1-3; no reliable D call. Deletions cut 7 bases from V and 3 bases from J, with 11 bases between. The CDR3 runs 13 residues. The germline V gene encodes CDR1 SGHRS and CDR2 YFSETQ. CDR3 protein: CASSDVGGNTIYF. CDR3 coding DNA: TGCGCCAGCTCGGACGTCGGTGGAAACACCATATATTTT.

Worth noting for this clone: The same CDR3 is also encoded by other DNA sequences in this sample. The chain recombines TRBV5-1 with TRBJ2-3, with D hard to call. Germline CDR1 and CDR2: SGHRS and YFSETQ. Trimming shortened V by 0 bases and J by 1 base, and 9 bases separated the two germline ends. The CDR3 contains 15 residues. CDR3 DNA sequence: TGCGCCAGCAGCTTGGCCGGTCCGGGCACAGATACGCAGTATTTT. Protein sequence: CASSLAGPGTDTQYF.

CDR3 sequence (DNA): TGTGCCAGCAAACCACGCCGGGCCCACAATGAGCAGTTCTTC. It is translated as CASKPRRAHNEQFF. The chain recombines TRBV6-5 with TRBJ2-1; D remains ambiguous. The CDR3 loop spans 14 amino acids. Germline CDR1 is MNHEY and CDR2 is SVGAGI. V was cut by 7 bases and J by 5 bases, with 15 bases left in between.

This chain connects TRBV24-1 to TRBJ2-3, with D perhaps assigned TRBD1 or TRBD2 (7 bases each). Germline V gene data show CDR1 as KGHDR and CDR2 as SFDVKD. The CDR3 spans 16 residues. The V gene lost 6 bases and the J gene lost 6 bases, with 21 bases spanning the gap. The CDR3: CATSPSRGTTFDTQYF. In DNA, the CDR3 is TGTGCCACCAGTCCTTCCAGGGGGACTACCTTCGATACGCAGTATTTT.

This rearrangement joins TRBV3-1 (or the pseudogene TRBV3-2) to TRBJ2-7; 8 positions match TRBD2. The J segment lost 0 bases and the V segment lost 3 bases, leaving 1 base of the junction unmatched. CDR3 length: 14 amino acids. Germline values: CDR1 LGHDT, CDR2 YNNKEL (reference sequence). The CDR3 is CASSQGLDSYEQYF. In DNA form, the CDR3 reads TGTGCCAGCAGCCAGGGACTAGACTCCTACGAGCAGTACTTC.

The gene calls are TRBV28 and TRBJ1-5, with TRBD1 matching 7 bases. The CDR3 sequence is 17 residues long. V trimming: 2 bases; J trimming: 7 bases; junction bases outside the gene matches: 14. Germline loops: CDR1 MDHEN, CDR2 SYDVKM. CDR3 protein: CASSLISTGFIPQPQHF. The CDR3 nucleotides are TGTGCCAGCAGTTTAATCTCGACAGGGTTTATACCACAGCCCCAGCATTTT.

This clone came up a few times. The V gene is TRBV2, the J gene TRBJ1-2, with D possibly being TRBD1 (6 bases). V gave up 3 bases and J gave up 8 bases, with 13 bases separating them. CDR3 length: 13 residues. The germline CDR1 and CDR2 sequences are SNHLY and FYNNEI. The CDR3 here is CASSDAQGIGYTF. CDR3 nucleotide sequence: TGTGCCAGCAGTGATGCACAGGGCATCGGCTACACCTTC.

This chain connects TRBV4-1 to TRBJ2-3; D uncertain. CDR3 size: 17 residues. V gave up 0 bases and J gave up 5 bases, with 18 bases separating them. Germline loops: CDR1 MGHRA, CDR2 YSYEKL. CDR3 region: CASSQDSGRRQRDTQYF. CDR3 coding DNA: TGCGCCAGCAGCCAAGATTCTGGGCGGAGACAACGAGATACGCAGTATTTT.

The V gene is TRBV18, the J gene TRBJ2-7, with 10 bases fitting TRBD1. The V segment lost 3 bases and the J segment 0 bases; nucleotides outside the gene matches: 2. The CDR3 length is 15 residues. Per the germline V gene, CDR1 is KGHSH and CDR2 is LQKENI. CDR3: CASSPRTGGSYEQYF. CDR3 coding DNA: TGTGCCAGCTCACCCCGGACAGGGGGCTCCTACGAGCAGTACTTC.

The gene calls are TRBV20-1 and TRBJ1-2; D not resolved. The ends were cut back, 6 bases at V and 2 bases at J, with 7 bases in the middle. This CDR3 is built from 11 residues. Germline CDR1 is DFQATT and CDR2 is SNEGSKA (reference sequence). DNA for the CDR3: TGCAGTGCCCCGGACAACTATGGCTACACCTTC. Its translation is CSAPDNYGYTF.

This chain uses TRBV18 with TRBJ1-2; TRBD1 aligns across 7 bases. The V gene's germline CDR1 is KGHSH and CDR2 LQKENI. The CDR3 consists of 16 residues. The V segment lost 2 bases and the J segment 3 bases; nucleotides outside the gene matches: 9. CDR3 in DNA: TGTGCCAGCTCACCAAAAGATCACAGGGGATACTATGGCTACACCTTC. Amino acid sequence: CASSPKDHRGYYGYTF.

This chain joins TRBV11-2 and TRBJ2-7; D perhaps matches TRBD2 (5 bases). The CDR3 runs 13 residues. Germline V CDR1 and CDR2: SGHAT, FQNNGV. Trimming cost V 8 bases and J 3 bases, with 14 bases left between them. The CDR3 region has the DNA TGTGCCAGCGTGCGGGCAGGAGACTACGAGCAGTACTTC. Its translation is CASVRAGDYEQYF.

The count of this clone is one. The rearrangement uses TRBV10-3 and TRBJ1-1, with TRBD1 as a possible D gene (6 bases). Germline V gives CDR1 ENHRY, CDR2 SYGVKD. The V gene lost 8 bases and the J gene lost 5 bases, with 21 bases spanning the gap. The CDR3 totals 15 residues. DNA of the CDR3: TGTGCCATCGGGCCCGGGGGGCGAAGAGGAACTGAAGCTTTCTTT. Translating gives CAIGPGGRRGTEAFF.

The V and J genes are TRBV3-1 (or the pseudogene TRBV3-2) and TRBJ1-1, with D possibly TRBD1 on 5 matching bases. The CDR3 sequence is 14 residues long. CDR1 is LGHDT, CDR2 YNNKEL, per germline (reference sequence). Trimming took off 4 bases at V and 4 bases at J, with 13 bases between the two ends. Here the CDR3 DNA reads TGTGCCAGCAGCCCTTTAGGGGACGGCACTGAAGCTTTCTTT. Translated, it gives CASSPLGDGTEAFF.

V usage is TRBV11-2 and J usage is TRBJ1-1; 8 bases map to TRBD1. The CDR3 consists of 14 residues. Germline V gene lookup returns CDR1 SGHAT and CDR2 FQNNGV. V lost 3 bases to trimming and J lost 4 bases; unmatched junction nucleotides: 4. The CDR3 protein is CASSLTDRGTEAFF. Written as DNA, the CDR3 is TGTGCCAGCAGCTTGACCGACAGGGGCACTGAAGCTTTCTTT. Full variable domain (remainder filled in from reference TRBV11-2 and TRBJ1-1): EAGVAQSPRYKIIEKRQSVAFWCNPISGHATLYWYQQILGQGPKLLIQFQNNGVVDDSQLPKDRFSAERLKGVDSTLKIQPAKLEDSAVYLCASSLTDRGTEAFFGQGTRLTVV.

The rearrangement uses TRBV13 and TRBJ1-1, with D unclear. There are 15 residues in the CDR3. V lost 1 base and J lost 0, with 9 bases in between. Germline V CDR1 and CDR2: PRHDT, FYEKMQ (reference sequence). The CDR3 here is CASSLVFSLNTEAFF. In DNA, the CDR3 is TGTGCCAGCAGCTTAGTTTTCAGTTTGAACACTGAAGCTTTCTTT.

The chain carries TRBV6-1 and TRBJ1-1; the D is unclear. Germline lookup yields CDR1 MNHNS and CDR2 SASEGT. This CDR3 is 14 amino acids long. The V end was cut by 2 bases, the J end by 4 bases, with 11 bases between. This chain's CDR3 is CASSENGVSTEAFF. Written as DNA, the CDR3 is TGTGCCAGCAGTGAAAATGGGGTTTCCACTGAAGCTTTCTTT.

The rearrangement joins TRBV29-1 to TRBJ2-7, with 9 positions matching TRBD1. Unmatched junction bases numbered 11, after V lost 6 bases and J lost 5 bases. The CDR3 extends over 14 amino acids. CDR1 SQVTM and CDR2 ANQGSEA come from the germline V gene. CDR3 protein: CSVQSVGQGHEQYF. The CDR3, as DNA: TGCAGCGTCCAAAGCGTGGGACAGGGCCACGAGCAGTACTTC.

In DNA, the CDR3 is TGTGCCAGCTCACCGCGGCAAACTCTAAATGAAAAACTGTTTTTT. Protein: CASSPRQTLNEKLFF. The chain has TRBV18 and TRBJ1-4; D is uncertain. V was trimmed by 3 bases and J by 5 bases, leaving 13 bases between them. Germline CDR1 and CDR2: KGHSH and LQKENI. This CDR3 has 15 amino acids.

The rearrangement links TRBV5-4 to TRBJ1-4; 7 nucleotides line up with TRBD1. Germline values: CDR1 SGHNT, CDR2 YYREEE (reference sequence). The CDR3 loop spans 15 amino acids. V trimming: 4 bases; J trimming: 10 bases; junction bases outside the gene matches: 13. CDR3 nucleotides: TGTGCCAGCAGCCCAAGGGGGCCCGCAGGGGGAAAACTGTTTTTT. It is translated as CASSPRGPAGGKLFF.

The chain links TRBV5-4 to TRBJ1-6, with D hard to call. Between the trimmed V and J ends, which lost 1 base and 10 bases, there was a span of 9 bases. Per the germline V gene, CDR1 is SGHNT and CDR2 is YYREEE (reference sequence). The CDR3 runs to 13 residues. CDR3: CASSLPGDSPLHF. In DNA form, the CDR3 reads TGTGCCAGCAGCTTGCCAGGCGACTCACCCCTCCACTTT.

V is TRBV27 and J is TRBJ1-2; D might be TRBD1 (5 bases). The ends were cut back, 6 bases at V and 7 bases at J, with 15 bases in the middle. In germline, CDR1 is MNHEY, CDR2 SMNVEV (reference sequence). The CDR3 loop spans 13 amino acids. The CDR3 coding sequence is TGTGCCAGCAGCCAAGGGGCCTACGGTGGCTACACCTTC. This translates into CASSQGAYGGYTF.